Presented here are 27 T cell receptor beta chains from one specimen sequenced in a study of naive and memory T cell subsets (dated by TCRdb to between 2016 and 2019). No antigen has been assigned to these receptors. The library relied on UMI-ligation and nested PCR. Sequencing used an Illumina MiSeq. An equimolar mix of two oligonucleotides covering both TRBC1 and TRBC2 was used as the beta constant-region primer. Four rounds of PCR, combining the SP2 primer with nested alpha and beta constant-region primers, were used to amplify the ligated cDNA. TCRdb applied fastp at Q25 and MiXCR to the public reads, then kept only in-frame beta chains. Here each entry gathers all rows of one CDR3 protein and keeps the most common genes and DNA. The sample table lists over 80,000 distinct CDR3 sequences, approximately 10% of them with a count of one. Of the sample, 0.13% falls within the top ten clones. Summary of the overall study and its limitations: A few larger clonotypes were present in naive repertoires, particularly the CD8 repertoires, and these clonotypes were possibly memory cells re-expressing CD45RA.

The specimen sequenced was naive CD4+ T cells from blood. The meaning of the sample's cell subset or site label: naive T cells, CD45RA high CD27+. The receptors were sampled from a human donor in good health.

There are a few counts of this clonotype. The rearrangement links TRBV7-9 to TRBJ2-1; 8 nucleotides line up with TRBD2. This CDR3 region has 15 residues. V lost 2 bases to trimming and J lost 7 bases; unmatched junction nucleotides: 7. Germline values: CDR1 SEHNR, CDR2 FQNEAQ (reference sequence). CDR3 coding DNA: TGTGCCAGCAGCTTATCCGGGACTAGTACGAATGAGCAGTTCTTC. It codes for CASSLSGTSTNEQFF.

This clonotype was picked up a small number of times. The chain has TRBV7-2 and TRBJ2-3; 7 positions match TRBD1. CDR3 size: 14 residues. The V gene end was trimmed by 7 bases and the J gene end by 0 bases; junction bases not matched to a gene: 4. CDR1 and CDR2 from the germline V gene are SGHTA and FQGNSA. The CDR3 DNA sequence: TGTGCCAGCAACCGACAGGGTAGCACAGATACGCAGTATTTT. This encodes CASNRQGSTDTQYF.

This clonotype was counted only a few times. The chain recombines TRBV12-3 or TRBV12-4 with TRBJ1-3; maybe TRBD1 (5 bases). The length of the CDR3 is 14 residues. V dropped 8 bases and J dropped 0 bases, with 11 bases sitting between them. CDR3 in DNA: TGTGCCAGCGGGCCGGGGGACTCTGGAAACACCATATATTTT. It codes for CASGPGDSGNTIYF.

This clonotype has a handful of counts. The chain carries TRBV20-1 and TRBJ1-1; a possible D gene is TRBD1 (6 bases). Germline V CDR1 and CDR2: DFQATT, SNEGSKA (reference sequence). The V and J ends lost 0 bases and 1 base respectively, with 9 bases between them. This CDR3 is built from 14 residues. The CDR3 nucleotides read TGCAGTGCTAGAGAGGGACAAAAGAACACTGAAGCTTTCTTT. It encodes CSAREGQKNTEAFF.

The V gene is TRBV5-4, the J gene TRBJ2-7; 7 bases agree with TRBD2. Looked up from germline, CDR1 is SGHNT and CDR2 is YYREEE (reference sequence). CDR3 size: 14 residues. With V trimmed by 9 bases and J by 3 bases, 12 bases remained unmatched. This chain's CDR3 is CATSRRLAVYEQYF. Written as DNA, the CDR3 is TGTGCCACATCGCGGCGGCTAGCGGTCTACGAGCAGTACTTC.

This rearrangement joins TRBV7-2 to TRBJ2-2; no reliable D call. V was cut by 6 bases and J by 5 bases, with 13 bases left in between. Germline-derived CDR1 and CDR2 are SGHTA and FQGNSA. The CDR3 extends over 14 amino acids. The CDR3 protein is CASRTLFTTGELFF. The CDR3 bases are TGTGCCAGCAGAACCCTGTTCACGACCGGGGAGCTGTTTTTT.

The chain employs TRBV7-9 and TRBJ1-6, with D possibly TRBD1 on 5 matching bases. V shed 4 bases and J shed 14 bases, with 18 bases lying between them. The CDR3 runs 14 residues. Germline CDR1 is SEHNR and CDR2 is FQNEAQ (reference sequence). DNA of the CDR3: TGTGCCAGCAGCTCAGGACGGGGGAGTAGAGCCCTCCACTTT. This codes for CASSSGRGSRALHF.

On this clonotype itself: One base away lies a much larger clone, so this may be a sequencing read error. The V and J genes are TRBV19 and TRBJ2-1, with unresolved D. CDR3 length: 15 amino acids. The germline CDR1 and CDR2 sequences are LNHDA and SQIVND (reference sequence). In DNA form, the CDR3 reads TGTGCCAGTAGTATAGATCGGTCCGCCAACAATGAGCAGCTCTTC. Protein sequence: CASSIDRSANNEQLF.

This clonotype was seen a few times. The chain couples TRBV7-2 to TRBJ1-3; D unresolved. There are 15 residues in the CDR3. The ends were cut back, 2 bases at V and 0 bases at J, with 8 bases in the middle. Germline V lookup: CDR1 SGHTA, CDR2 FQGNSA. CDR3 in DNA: TGTGCCAGCAGCTTACATTCTGCCTCTGGAAACACCATATATTTT. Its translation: CASSLHSASGNTIYF.

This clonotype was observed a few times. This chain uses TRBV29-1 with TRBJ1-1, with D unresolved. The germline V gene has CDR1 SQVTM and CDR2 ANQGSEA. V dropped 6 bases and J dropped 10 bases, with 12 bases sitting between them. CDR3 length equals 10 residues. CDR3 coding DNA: TGCAGCGTATGGAAAGACGGAGCTTTCTTT. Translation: CSVWKDGAFF. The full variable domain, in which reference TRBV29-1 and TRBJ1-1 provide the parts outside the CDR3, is SAVISQKPSRDICQRGTSLTIQCQVDSQVTMMFWYRQQPGQSLTLIATANQGSEATYESGFVIDKFPISRPNLTFSTLTVSNMSPEDSSIYLCSVWKDGAFFGQGTRLTVV.

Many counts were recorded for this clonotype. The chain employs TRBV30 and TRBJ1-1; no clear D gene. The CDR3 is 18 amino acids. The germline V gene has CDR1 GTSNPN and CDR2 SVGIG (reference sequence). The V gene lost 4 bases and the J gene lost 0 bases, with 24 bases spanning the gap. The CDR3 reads CAWNTETLYLAMNTEAFF. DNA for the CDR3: TGTGCCTGGAACACCGAGACTTTGTATTTAGCCATGAACACTGAAGCTTTCTTT.

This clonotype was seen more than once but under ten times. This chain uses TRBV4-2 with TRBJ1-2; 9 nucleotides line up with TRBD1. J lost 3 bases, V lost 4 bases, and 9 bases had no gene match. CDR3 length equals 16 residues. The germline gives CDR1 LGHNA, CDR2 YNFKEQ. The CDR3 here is CASSLKTGGDDYGYTF. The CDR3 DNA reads TGTGCCAGCAGCCTCAAGACAGGGGGAGATGACTATGGCTACACCTTC.

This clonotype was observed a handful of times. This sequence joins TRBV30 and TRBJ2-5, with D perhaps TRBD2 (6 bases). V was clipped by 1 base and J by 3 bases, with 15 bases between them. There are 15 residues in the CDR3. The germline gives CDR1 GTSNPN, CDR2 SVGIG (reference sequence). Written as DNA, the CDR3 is TGTGCCTGGAGTGACGGGACTCCTCACGAAGAGACCCAGTACTTC. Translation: CAWSDGTPHEETQYF.

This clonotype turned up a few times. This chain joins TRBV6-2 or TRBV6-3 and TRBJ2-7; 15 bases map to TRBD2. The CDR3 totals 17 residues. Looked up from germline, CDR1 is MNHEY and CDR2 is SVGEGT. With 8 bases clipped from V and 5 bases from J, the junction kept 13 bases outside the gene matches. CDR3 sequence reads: CASGTSGRPSQQNEQYF. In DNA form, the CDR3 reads TGTGCCAGCGGGACTAGCGGGAGGCCCAGTCAGCAGAACGAGCAGTACTTC.

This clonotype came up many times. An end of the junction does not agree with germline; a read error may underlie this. The CDR3 DNA sequence: TGTGCTAGCAGCTTAGCCAGGACCCCCCCACAGGGTAGAAATGGCTCTGGGGCCAACGTCCTGACTTTC. This gives the protein CASSLARTPPQGRNGSGANVLTF. This chain links TRBV7-7 with TRBJ2-6; TRBD1 is a possible D gene (6 bases). From germline, CDR1 is SSHAT and CDR2 FNYEAQ (reference sequence). CDR3 size: 23 residues. The complete variable domain, with remaining parts taken from reference TRBV7-7 and TRBJ2-6, reads GAGVSQSPRYKVTKRGQDVTLRCDPISSHATLYWYQQALGQGPEFLTYFNYEAQPDKSGLPSDRFSAERPEGSISTLTIQRTEQRDSAMYRCASSLARTPPQGRNGSGANVLTFGAGSRLTVL.

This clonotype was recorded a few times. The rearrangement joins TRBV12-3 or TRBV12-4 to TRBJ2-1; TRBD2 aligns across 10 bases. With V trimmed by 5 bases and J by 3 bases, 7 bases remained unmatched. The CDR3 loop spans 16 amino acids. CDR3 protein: CASSPDPSGSYNEQFF. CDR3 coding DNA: TGTGCCAGCAGTCCGGACCCTAGCGGGAGCTACAATGAGCAGTTCTTC.

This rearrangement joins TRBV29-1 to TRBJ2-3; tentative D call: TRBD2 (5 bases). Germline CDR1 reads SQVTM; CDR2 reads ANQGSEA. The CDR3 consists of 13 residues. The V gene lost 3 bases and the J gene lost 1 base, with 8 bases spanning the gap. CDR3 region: CSVDPGGTDTQYF. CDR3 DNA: TGCAGCGTTGATCCCGGGGGCACAGATACGCAGTATTTT.

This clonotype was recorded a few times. CDR3: CASSQPALRSFGEQFF. CDR3 DNA: TGTGCCAGCAGCCAACCGGCCCTCCGGTCCTTTGGTGAGCAGTTCTTC. The rearrangement joins TRBV3-1 to TRBJ2-1; D unclear. Germline V CDR1 and CDR2: LGHDT, YNNKEL (reference sequence). V gave up 2 bases and J gave up 9 bases, with 20 bases separating them. The CDR3 loop spans 16 amino acids.

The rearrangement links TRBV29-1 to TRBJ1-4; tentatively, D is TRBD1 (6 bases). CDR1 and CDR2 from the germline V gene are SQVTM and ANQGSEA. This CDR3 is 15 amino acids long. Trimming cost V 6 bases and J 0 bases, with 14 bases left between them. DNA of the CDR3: TGCAGCGTCGGGACAACGGGCTCAACTAATGAAAAACTGTTTTTT. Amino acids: CSVGTTGSTNEKLFF.

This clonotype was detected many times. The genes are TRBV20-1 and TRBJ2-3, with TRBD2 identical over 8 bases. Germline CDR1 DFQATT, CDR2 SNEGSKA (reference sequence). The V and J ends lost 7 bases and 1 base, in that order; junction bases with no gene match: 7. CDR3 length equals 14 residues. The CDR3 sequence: CSGKAGEGTDTQYF. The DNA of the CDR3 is TGCAGTGGAAAAGCGGGAGAGGGCACAGATACGCAGTATTTT.

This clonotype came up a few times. The CDR3 DNA is TGTGCCAGCAGCTTACCGACTAGCGGCACAGATACGCAGTATTTT. Protein: CASSLPTSGTDTQYF. The rearrangement links TRBV7-9 to TRBJ2-3, with 8 bases identical to TRBD2. Trimming at V came to 2 bases and at J to 1 base, leaving 2 bases not matched to a gene. The V gene's germline CDR1 is SEHNR and CDR2 FQNEAQ (reference sequence). The CDR3 totals 15 residues.

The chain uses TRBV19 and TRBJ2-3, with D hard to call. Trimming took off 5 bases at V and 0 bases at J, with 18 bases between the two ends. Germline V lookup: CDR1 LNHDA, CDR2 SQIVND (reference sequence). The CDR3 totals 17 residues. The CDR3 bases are TGTGCCAGTAGTGGAAGGGCTTCCCAAAGCAGCACAGATACGCAGTATTTT. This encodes CASSGRASQSSTDTQYF.

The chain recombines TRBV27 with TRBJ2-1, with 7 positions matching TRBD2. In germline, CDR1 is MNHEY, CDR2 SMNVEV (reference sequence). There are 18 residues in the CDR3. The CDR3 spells CAPRTGTILGVLYNEQFF. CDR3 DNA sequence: TGTGCTCCTCGTACGGGGACTATACTAGGGGTTCTCTACAATGAGCAGTTCTTC.

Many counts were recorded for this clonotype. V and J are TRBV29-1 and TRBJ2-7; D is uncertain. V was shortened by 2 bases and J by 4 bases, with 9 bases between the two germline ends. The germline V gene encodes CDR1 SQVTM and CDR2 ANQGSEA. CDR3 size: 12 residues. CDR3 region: CSVESSQYEQYF. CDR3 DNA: TGCAGCGTTGAATCGTCGCAGTACGAGCAGTACTTC.

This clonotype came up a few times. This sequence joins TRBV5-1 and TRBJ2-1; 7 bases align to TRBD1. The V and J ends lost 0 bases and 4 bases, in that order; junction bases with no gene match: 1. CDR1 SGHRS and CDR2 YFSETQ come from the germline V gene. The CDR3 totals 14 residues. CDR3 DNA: TGCGCCAGCAGCTTGGGACAGGGATACAATGAGCAGTTCTTC. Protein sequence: CASSLGQGYNEQFF.

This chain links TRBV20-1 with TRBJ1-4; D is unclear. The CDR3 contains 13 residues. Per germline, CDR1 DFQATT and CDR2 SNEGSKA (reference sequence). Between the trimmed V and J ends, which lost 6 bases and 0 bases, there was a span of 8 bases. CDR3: CSAPEATNEKLFF. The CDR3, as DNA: TGCAGTGCCCCGGAGGCAACTAATGAAAAACTGTTTTTT.

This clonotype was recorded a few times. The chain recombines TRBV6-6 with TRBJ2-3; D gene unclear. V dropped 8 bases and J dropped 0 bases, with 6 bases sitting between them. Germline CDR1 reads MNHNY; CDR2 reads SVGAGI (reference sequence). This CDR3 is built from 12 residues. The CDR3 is CASRWSTDTQYF. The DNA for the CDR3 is TGTGCCAGCCGGTGGAGCACAGATACGCAGTATTTT.